The clone carrying this T cell receptor beta chain was seen repeatedly, ten times or more. The target antigen is unknown. Trimming stripped 5 bases from V and 5 bases from J, with 6 bases between. In germline, CDR1 is SGHAT, CDR2 FQNNGV. CDR3 length: 11 amino acids. This sample is part of a study of T cells in Graves' hyperthyroidism and ophthalmopathy. Study outcomes and limitations: The model anticipated ophthalmopathy a median about six months pre-onset.

Amplification yielded TCR beta CDR3 regions, with RNA transcripts as the source. The primer set for the first-round RT-PCR of the TCR CDR3 was HTBI. MiXCR, applied by TCRdb to the multiplex PCR reads, yields one record per CDR3 protein. The table shows hundreds of thousands of distinct CDR3 sequences, with around 15% occurring only once. The genes are TRBV11-2 and TRBJ2-5; D is uncertain. The specimen was blood. The receptor was isolated from a man between 18 and 29 years old with Graves' ophthalmopathy. DNA for the CDR3: TGTGCCAGCAGCCCGGCGGAGACCCAGTACTTC. It specifies CASSPAETQYF.